These 27 T cell receptor beta chains came from one sample sequenced in a study of OX40 agonist ivuxolimab in advanced cancers. Library method: the immunoSEQ multiplex PCR assay. This immuneACCESS table, as held by TCRdb, lists in-frame sequences with V and J called but not all clones. Of the missing ones, under half trace to an unresolved V gene in checked studies; the others have no known cause. Recorded for this sample are 65,000 to 90,000 clones; about nine tenths of them occurred a single time. The ten largest clones represent 0.78% of the sample. The material was CD4+ or CD8+ T cells sorted from blood, obtained in a trial of the OX40 agonist ivuxolimab. These receptors all come from an adult with an advanced solid tumor such as melanoma, head and neck, liver or kidney cancer.

The chain employs TRBV4-2 and TRBJ2-3; a weak D match, TRBD2 (6 bases). The germline V and J ends were trimmed by 4 bases and 0 bases, with 8 bases remaining between them. From germline, CDR1 is LGHNA and CDR2 YNFKEQ. CDR3 length: 14 amino acids. The CDR3 DNA sequence: TGTGCCAGCAGCCCGGGACTTAGCACAGATACGCAGTATTTT. Amino acid sequence: CASSPGLSTDTQYF.

The J gene is TRBJ1-1, the V gene TRBV28; TRBD1 aligns across 9 bases. This CDR3 spans 15 amino acids. Germline V lookup: CDR1 MDHEN, CDR2 SYDVKM. The J segment lost 5 bases and the V segment lost 8 bases, leaving 12 bases of the junction unmatched. DNA for the CDR3: TGTGCCAGCCCTAGAGGGACAGGGTCCCCTACTGAAGCTTTCTTT. It translates to CASPRGTGSPTEAFF.

This sequence joins TRBV7-9 and TRBJ2-7; TRBD2 agrees at 7 bases. Germline V gene data show CDR1 as SEHNR and CDR2 as FQNEAQ (reference sequence). V lost 3 bases to trimming and J lost 5 bases; unmatched junction nucleotides: 7. This CDR3 region has 14 residues. CDR3 residues: CASSFGGSNHEQYF. For the CDR3, the DNA is TGTGCCAGCAGCTTCGGCGGGAGTAACCACGAGCAGTACTTC.

J is TRBJ2-2 and V is TRBV27; D possibly corresponds to TRBD1 (5 bases). The germline V gene has CDR1 MNHEY and CDR2 SMNVEV (reference sequence). CDR3 length: 15 amino acids. The germline V and J ends were trimmed by 2 bases and 3 bases, with 10 bases remaining between them. The CDR3 loop is CASSLAGFDTGELFF. The CDR3, as DNA: TGTGCCAGCAGTTTAGCAGGGTTCGACACCGGGGAGCTGTTTTTT.

The chain has TRBV19 and TRBJ1-4, with D unclear. The CDR3 length is 16 residues. Germline V CDR1 and CDR2: LNHDA, SQIVND (reference sequence). Trimming left V 5 bases short and J 6 bases short, with 19 bases between. In DNA, the CDR3 is TGTGCCAGTAGTCCCTCTAGCGACGGTAGGCATGAAAAACTGTTTTTT. This translates into CASSPSSDGRHEKLFF.

The genes are TRBV19 and TRBJ2-5; D tentatively fits TRBD1 or TRBD2 (5 bases each). Trimming took 2 bases from V and 1 from J, leaving 8 bases between them. The CDR3 contains 14 residues. The germline CDR1 and CDR2 sequences are LNHDA and SQIVND (reference sequence). The CDR3 DNA sequence: TGTGCCAGTAGTATAACCGGGACCCAAGAGACCCAGTACTTC. Translation gives CASSITGTQETQYF.

This chain connects TRBV18 to TRBJ2-5, with D uncertain. The V gene's germline CDR1 is KGHSH and CDR2 LQKENI. Trimming pared 0 bases from V and 5 bases from J, leaving 13 bases between. The CDR3 has 15 residues. The CDR3: CASSPPPDLWETQYF. The CDR3 bases are TGTGCCAGCTCACCACCGCCGGATTTGTGGGAGACCCAGTACTTC. The full variable domain, in which reference TRBV18 and TRBJ2-5 provide the parts outside the CDR3, is NAGVMQNPRHLVRRRGQEARLRCSPMKGHSHVYWYRQLPEEGLKFMVYLQKENIIDESGMPKERFSAEFPKEGPSILRIQQVVRGDSAAYFCASSPPPDLWETQYFGPGTRLLVL.

This sequence joins TRBV28 and TRBJ1-5, with D unresolved. Trimming removed 2 bases from V and 15 bases from J, with 14 bases in between. The length of the CDR3 is 12 residues. Germline V gives CDR1 MDHEN, CDR2 SYDVKM. This chain's CDR3 is CASSLLVGVPHF. CDR3 sequence (DNA): TGTGCCAGCAGTTTACTCGTTGGGGTTCCGCATTTT.

J is TRBJ2-1 and V is TRBV30; no reliable D call. The V and J ends lost 2 bases and 7 bases respectively, with 15 bases between them. This CDR3 has 14 amino acids. Germline V gene sequence: CDR1 GTSNPN, CDR2 SVGIG (reference sequence). The CDR3: CAWSRLVSLNEQFF. The CDR3 bases are TGTGCCTGGAGTCGGCTCGTCTCCCTGAATGAGCAGTTCTTC.

V gene TRBV2 combines with J gene TRBJ2-5, with D possibly TRBD2 on 5 matching bases. The germline V gene encodes CDR1 SNHLY and CDR2 FYNNEI. This CDR3 is 14 amino acids long. V dropped 4 bases and J dropped 2 bases, with 11 bases sitting between them. The CDR3: CASSGGSVQETQYF. CDR3 nucleotides: TGTGCCAGCAGTGGTGGGAGTGTTCAAGAGACCCAGTACTTC.

The chain combines TRBV30 with TRBJ1-1, with D unclear. The CDR3 runs to 15 residues. CDR1 is GTSNPN and CDR2 is SVGIG in the germline V gene (reference sequence). The V end lost 2 bases, the J end lost 10 bases, and 23 bases lay between the germline ends. The CDR3 protein is CAWSPEHGVSRGAFF. The CDR3 DNA reads TGTGCCTGGAGTCCCGAGCATGGGGTATCACGTGGAGCTTTCTTT.

V is TRBV5-4 and J is TRBJ1-2; tentatively, D is TRBD1 (6 bases). Between the trimmed V and J ends, which lost 1 base and 8 bases, there was a span of 12 bases. This CDR3 is built from 13 residues. Germline CDR1 is SGHNT and CDR2 is YYREEE (reference sequence). The CDR3 region has the DNA TGTGCCAGCAGCTTGCAGGGGCCGGGAGGCTACACCTTC. It encodes CASSLQGPGGYTF.

The chain combines TRBV7-3 with TRBJ2-7; D perhaps matches TRBD1 (5 bases). The CDR3 extends over 13 amino acids. Germline-derived CDR1 and CDR2 are SGHTA and FQGTGA. The V end lost 5 bases, the J end lost 2 bases, and 10 bases lay between the germline ends. CDR3 in amino acids: CASSPTGAYEQYF. DNA for the CDR3: TGTGCCAGCAGCCCTACAGGCGCCTACGAGCAGTACTTC.

J is TRBJ2-7 and V is TRBV9; weak D call: TRBD2 (5 bases). The germline V and J ends were trimmed by 0 bases and 0 bases, with 16 bases remaining between them. Per the germline V gene, CDR1 is SGDLS and CDR2 is YYNGEE. This CDR3 is built from 17 residues. The CDR3 region is CASSVDSRTYSSYEQYF. CDR3 bases: TGTGCCAGCAGCGTAGATTCCCGGACTTACTCCTCCTACGAGCAGTACTTC.

The chain links TRBV5-1 to TRBJ2-3; D ambiguous. V lost 0 bases to trimming and J lost 4 bases, with 3 bases between them. There are 12 residues in the CDR3. Germline CDR1 SGHRS, CDR2 YFSETQ. The CDR3 DNA sequence: TGCGCCAGCAGCTTGGATCCAGATACGCAGTATTTT. It codes for CASSLDPDTQYF.

This chain connects TRBV28 to TRBJ1-5; 7 bases agree with TRBD1. The V gene end was trimmed by 5 bases and the J gene end by 1 base; junction bases not matched to a gene: 5. Germline V gene data show CDR1 as MDHEN and CDR2 as SYDVKM. There are 15 residues in the CDR3. The CDR3 DNA reads TGTGCCAGCAGTCCAGGGGGGTTGAGCAATCAGCCCCAGCATTTT. Its translation is CASSPGGLSNQPQHF.

DNA of the CDR3: TGTGCCAGCAGCATCCAGGGGGTTAGAAACATTCAGTACTTC. As protein: CASSIQGVRNIQYF. The chain employs TRBV11-2 and TRBJ2-4; 7 bases fit TRBD1. Germline V lookup: CDR1 SGHAT, CDR2 FQNNGV. V shed 5 bases and J 6 bases; nucleotides not matched to a gene: 7. This CDR3 has 14 residues.

This clone is termed medium-sized. The chain combines TRBV2 with TRBJ2-6; D remains unclear. V lost 6 bases to trimming and J lost 0 bases, with 6 bases between them. CDR3 length: 14 residues. In germline, CDR1 is SNHLY, CDR2 FYNNEI. The CDR3 loop reads CASRGISGANVLTF. The CDR3, as DNA: TGTGCCAGCAGGGGCATCTCTGGGGCCAACGTCCTGACTTTC.

This clone was seen a single time. This sequence joins TRBV5-8 and TRBJ2-6, with D possibly being TRBD2 (6 bases). The CDR3 length is 14 residues. Trimming left V 5 bases short and J 0 bases short, with 6 bases between. CDR1 is SGHTS, CDR2 YDEGEE, per germline. CDR3: CASRGGSGANVLTF. As DNA, the CDR3 is TGTGCCAGCAGGGGGGGCTCTGGGGCCAACGTCCTGACTTTC.

V is TRBV5-1 and J is TRBJ2-7, with a possible D match to TRBD1 (6 bases). Between the trimmed V and J ends, which lost 2 bases and 6 bases, there was a span of 15 bases. This CDR3 region has 14 residues. Germline V lookup: CDR1 SGHRS, CDR2 YFSETQ. Here the CDR3 DNA reads TGCGCCAGCAGCTTATACCAGGGGTCGCCCGAGCAGTACTTC. It codes for CASSLYQGSPEQYF.

V is TRBV27 and J is TRBJ2-7; no firm D call. V lost 3 bases and J lost 3, with 12 bases in between. The CDR3 covers 14 residues. Germline V lookup: CDR1 MNHEY, CDR2 SMNVEV (reference sequence). CDR3 residues: CASSFRGRYYEQYF. The DNA of the CDR3 is TGTGCCAGCAGTTTTCGCGGCAGATACTACGAGCAGTACTTC.

The J gene is TRBJ2-1, the V gene TRBV7-2; D may correspond to TRBD1 or TRBD2 (6 bases each). Germline V gene lookup returns CDR1 SGHTA and CDR2 FQGNSA. The CDR3 covers 15 residues. Trimming shortened V by 2 bases and J by 6 bases, and 14 bases separated the two germline ends. CDR3 in amino acids: CASSLPPGGGNEQFF. The CDR3 nucleotides read TGTGCCAGCAGCTTACCTCCCGGAGGGGGCAATGAGCAGTTCTTC.

The table lists this clone with a count of one. The chain is built from TRBV7-2 and TRBJ1-3, with 10 bases that match TRBD1. CDR1 is SGHTA, CDR2 FQGNSA, per germline. After removal of 4 bases from V and 3 bases from J, the junction contained 6 bases not matched to a gene. CDR3 length equals 16 residues. The chain's CDR3 is CASSSGTGVSGNTIYF. CDR3 DNA sequence: TGTGCCAGCAGCTCTGGGACAGGGGTCAGTGGAAACACCATATATTTT.

V usage is TRBV5-6 and J usage is TRBJ1-3; tentatively, D is TRBD1 (6 bases). V lost 9 bases and J lost 4, with 17 bases in between. CDR3 length equals 14 residues. CDR1 SGHDT and CDR2 YYEEEE come from the germline V gene. In DNA form, the CDR3 reads TGTGCCACCCTGAAACAGGGAGTAGGAAACACCATATATTTT. Amino acids: CATLKQGVGNTIYF.

This rearrangement joins TRBV5-1 to TRBJ2-6; perhaps TRBD1 as D (5 bases). The CDR3 covers 18 residues. V lost 4 bases, J lost 1 base, and 18 bases lay in between. Germline V gene sequence: CDR1 SGHRS, CDR2 YFSETQ. CDR3 nucleotides: TGCGCCAGCAGCCCCGGACAACACTCGATTTCTGGGGCCAACGTCCTGACTTTC. Its translation is CASSPGQHSISGANVLTF.

The chain joins TRBV4-1 to TRBJ2-2; unclear D gene. The CDR3 loop spans 16 amino acids. Trimming took off 1 base at V and 0 bases at J, with 9 bases between the two ends. CDR1 MGHRA and CDR2 YSYEKL come from the germline V gene. CDR3 in DNA: TGCGCCAGCAGCCAAGCTAGGAGTTCGAACACCGGGGAGCTGTTTTTT. The encoded protein is CASSQARSSNTGELFF.

The chain joins TRBV7-2 to TRBJ2-4; 7 bases align to TRBD1. V lost 1 base and J lost 8; bases outside the gene matches: 5. The CDR3 consists of 14 residues. CDR1 is SGHTA, CDR2 FQGNSA, per germline. Here the CDR3 reads CASSLVGGADIQYF. In DNA form, the CDR3 reads TGTGCCAGCAGCTTAGTAGGGGGCGCAGACATTCAGTACTTC.